The 14 T cell receptor beta chains reported below all come from one sample, sequenced in a study of Graves' ophthalmopathy and Graves' hyperthyroidism (dated by TCRdb to the late 2010s). Sequencing instrument: Illumina HiSeq 2000. TCR beta CDR3 regions were amplified from RNA transcripts for repertoire sequencing. The first round was an RT-PCR using HTBI primers with the Qiagen OneStep RT-PCR kit, and this first round was followed by a second-round multiplex PCR, then size selection and purification. The public reads were reanalyzed by TCRdb: fastp trimming at Q25, MiXCR alignment, in-frame beta chains only. Each CDR3 protein appears once, grouped with its most common genes and DNA. Here the sample has 200,000 to 250,000 distinct CDR3 sequences; 45% occur a single time. Together, the top ten hold around 43% of the sample. The sample consisted of peripheral blood. These receptors were taken from an adult man with Graves' ophthalmopathy.

This clonotype came up a few times. Mismatch with germline at one junction end may stem from a read error. This sequence joins TRBV5-1 and TRBJ1-2; D is ambiguous. CDR1 and CDR2 from the germline V gene are SGHRS and YFSETQ. This CDR3 comprises 15 residues. CDR3 amino acids: CASSLERAYSYGYTF. CDR3 coding DNA: TGTGCCAGCAGCTTAGAAAGGGCGTACTCCTATGGCTACACCTTC.

The rearrangement links TRBV7-2 to TRBJ2-7, with unresolved D. Germline loops: CDR1 SGHTA, CDR2 FQGNSA. The CDR3 runs to 14 residues. Between the trimmed V and J ends, which lost 0 bases and 3 bases, there was a span of 9 bases. The CDR3 sequence is CASSLARGGYEQYF. In nucleotides, the CDR3 is TGTGCCAGCAGCTTAGCGAGAGGTGGCTACGAGCAGTACTTC.

The V and J genes are TRBV7-9 and TRBJ2-3; TRBD2 matches 7 bases. Trimming at V came to 1 base and at J to 4 bases, leaving 2 bases not matched to a gene. This CDR3 comprises 14 residues. Germline CDR1 and CDR2: SEHNR and FQNEAQ (reference sequence). CDR3 residues: CASSLGLASDTQYF. Here the CDR3 DNA reads TGTGCCAGCAGCTTAGGACTAGCCTCAGATACGCAGTATTTT.

About this clonotype: One junction end disagrees with the germline gene, perhaps due to a read error. This chain uses TRBV9 with TRBJ1-6; a weak D match, TRBD1 (5 bases). This CDR3 region has 15 residues. Per germline, CDR1 SGDLS and CDR2 YYNGEE. CDR3 bases: TGCGCCAGCAGCTGGGGACCCGAAGATAATTCACCCCTCCACTTT. This gives the protein CASSWGPEDNSPLHF.

CDR3: CSVEPTDRFYGYTF. The CDR3 region has the DNA TGCAGCGTTGAACCTACGGACAGGTTCTATGGCTACACCTTC. This chain joins TRBV29-1 and TRBJ1-2, with 7 bases identical to TRBD1. Germline CDR1 and CDR2: SQVTM and ANQGSEA. V shed 2 bases and J 4 bases; nucleotides not matched to a gene: 7. This CDR3 is 14 amino acids long.

The chain links TRBV4-1 to TRBJ1-2, with a possible D match to TRBD1 (5 bases). Trimming left V 2 bases short and J 5 bases short, with 15 bases between. This CDR3 has 15 residues. Germline CDR1 is MGHRA and CDR2 is YSYEKL. This chain's CDR3 is CASSQTDRDLYGYTF. CDR3 nucleotides: TGCGCCAGCAGCCAAACAGACCGGGACCTATATGGCTACACCTTC.

This clonotype was picked up a small number of times. The chain combines TRBV20-1 with TRBJ1-5; no reliable D call. Trimming pared 3 bases from V and 0 bases from J, leaving 9 bases between. The germline gives CDR1 DFQATT, CDR2 SNEGSKA (reference sequence). The CDR3 length is 14 residues. CDR3 loop: CSASSTDSNQPQHF. In DNA form, the CDR3 reads TGCAGTGCTAGTTCTACAGATAGCAATCAGCCCCAGCATTTT.

The V call is TRBV5-8, the J call TRBJ1-1; D may be TRBD1 (5 bases). From germline, CDR1 is SGHTS and CDR2 YDEGEE. CDR3 length equals 13 residues. Trimming pared 2 bases from V and 5 bases from J, leaving 10 bases between. CDR3 nucleotide sequence: TGTGCCAGCAGCTTCTGGGCAGGGACTGAAGCTTTCTTT. It specifies CASSFWAGTEAFF.

As for this clonotype: One junction end disagrees with the germline gene, perhaps due to a read error. The gene calls are TRBV10-3 and TRBJ2-7, with D perhaps being TRBD1 or TRBD2 (5 bases each). The CDR3 runs 15 residues. From germline, CDR1 is ENHRY and CDR2 SYGVKD. The CDR3: CASSEAEGLSDEQYF. For the CDR3, the DNA is TGTGCCAGCAGTGAAGCCGAGGGGCTGTCGGACGAGCAGTACTTC.

This clonotype has just a few counts. The genes are TRBV2 and TRBJ1-1; 10 bases map to TRBD1. Germline values: CDR1 SNHLY, CDR2 FYNNEI. V lost 6 bases to trimming and J lost 6 bases; unmatched junction nucleotides: 1. The CDR3 is 12 amino acids. CDR3 sequence reads: CASRGTGAEAFF. The CDR3, as DNA: TGTGCCAGCAGGGGGACAGGGGCTGAAGCTTTCTTT. Supplemented by reference TRBV2 and TRBJ1-1, the full variable domain reads EPEVTQTPSHQVTQMGQEVILRCVPISNHLYFYWYRQILGQKVEFLVSFYNNEISEKSEIFDDQFSVERPDGSNFTLKIRSTKLEDSAMYFCASRGTGAEAFFGQGTRLTVV.

This clonotype was counted only a few times. The chain couples TRBV9 to TRBJ2-6; D not resolved. The CDR3 covers 15 residues. V lost 2 bases to trimming and J lost 0 bases, with 6 bases between them. Germline V gene data show CDR1 as SGDLS and CDR2 as YYNGEE. CDR3 coding DNA: TGTGCCAGCAGCGTTGGGTTCTCTGGGGCCAACGTCCTGACTTTC. It specifies CASSVGFSGANVLTF.

The J gene is TRBJ2-2, the V gene TRBV7-9; D possibly corresponds to TRBD2 (5 bases). CDR1 is SEHNR, CDR2 FQNEAQ, per germline (reference sequence). The CDR3 runs 14 residues. V lost 1 base and J lost 7, with 10 bases in between. The CDR3 coding sequence is TGTGCCAGCAGCTTAGTCCTAGCAGGCGGGGAGCTGTTTTTT. This translates into CASSLVLAGGELFF.

CDR3 sequence: CASTHAGTEQYF. The CDR3 nucleotides are TGTGCCAGCACCCACGCAGGGACCGAGCAGTACTTC. The chain uses TRBV5-6 and TRBJ2-7; D may correspond to TRBD1 or TRBD2 (5 bases each). The CDR3 covers 12 residues. Germline loops: CDR1 SGHDT, CDR2 YYEEEE. Trimming cost V 6 bases and J 6 bases, with 13 bases left between them. Based on the CDR3 plus reference TRBV5-6 and TRBJ2-7, the full variable domain is DAGVTQSPTHLIKTRGQQVTLRCSPKSGHDTVSWYQQALGQGPQFIFQYYEEEERQRGNFPDRFSGHQFPNYSSELNVNALLLGDSALYLCASTHAGTEQYFGPGTRLTVT.

Note on this clonotype: The germline gene is not matched at one end of the junction; a read error may be the cause. The chain links TRBV7-7 to TRBJ2-2; D unresolved. Germline V gene data show CDR1 as SSHAT and CDR2 as FNYEAQ (reference sequence). This CDR3 contains 13 residues. The CDR3 sequence is CASSYGNTGELFF. CDR3 DNA: TGTGCTAGCAGCTACGGGAACACCGGGGAGCTGTTTTTT.